These 6 T cell receptor beta chains were sequenced from one sample in a study of tumor and adjacent non-tumor tissue in lung cancer. RNA was extracted from bulk tissue without any cell sorting. The normal lung tissue was taken more than 3 cm from the tumor edge. A modified ARM-PCR protocol with three rounds of nested PCR amplified TCRbeta. TCRdb ran MiXCR on the multiplex PCR reads and lists one entry per CDR3 protein. The sample lists 80,000 to 100,000 distinct CDR3 sequences, about 80% occurring once. Sequencing used distant non-tumor lung tissue. The receptors shown here come from a man aged 55 to 70 with small cell lung cancer.

V is TRBV11-2 and J is TRBJ2-1, with TRBD2 identical over 8 bases. J lost 11 bases, V lost 0 bases, and 9 bases had no gene match. Germline CDR1 and CDR2: SGHAT and FQNNGV. CDR3 length equals 15 residues. CDR3 sequence: CASSLDRIAGMKQFF. In nucleotides, the CDR3 is TGTGCCAGCAGCTTAGACCGTATAGCGGGAATGAAGCAGTTCTTC.

Of note for this clonotype: This may come from a read error, since a much larger clone is one base off. V usage is TRBV7-9 and J usage is TRBJ2-1; 11 bases fit TRBD2. The CDR3 length is 17 residues. CDR1 and CDR2 from the germline V gene are SEHNR and FQNEAQ (reference sequence). CDR3: CASILALTSGRVDEQFF. In DNA, the CDR3 is TGTGCCAGCATCTTAGCGCTTACTAGCGGGAGAGTCGATGAGCAGTTCTTC.

The chain couples TRBV4-2 to TRBJ2-1; 8 nucleotides align to TRBD2. The length of the CDR3 is 15 residues. With V trimmed by 7 bases and J by 8 bases, 13 bases remained unmatched. CDR1 is LGHNA and CDR2 is YNFKEQ in the germline V gene. The CDR3 loop is CASNRPGLGMDEQFF. CDR3 in DNA: TGTGCCAGCAACCGCCCGGGACTAGGGATGGATGAGCAGTTCTTC.

This rearrangement joins TRBV18 to TRBJ2-1, with 10 bases lining up with TRBD2. From germline, CDR1 is KGHSH and CDR2 LQKENI. The CDR3 is 13 amino acids. V lost 6 bases to trimming and J lost 7 bases; unmatched junction nucleotides: 3. The CDR3 protein is CASSQAGGNEQFF. In DNA, the CDR3 is TGTGCCAGCTCCCAAGCGGGAGGGAATGAGCAGTTCTTC.

The chain joins TRBV10-2 to TRBJ2-2, with D hard to call. The CDR3 length is 16 residues. CDR1 and CDR2 from the germline V gene are WSHSY and SAAADI. V dropped 8 bases and J dropped 0 bases, with 16 bases sitting between them. CDR3 sequence (DNA): TGCGCCAGCCGTGGAGTGAAATTAGCGAACACCGGGGAGCTGTTTTTT. Translated: CASRGVKLANTGELFF.

This clonotype was seen a handful of times. Compared with germline, one end of the junction differs, possibly owing to a read error. This chain connects TRBV12-3 or TRBV12-4 to TRBJ2-3; either TRBD1 or TRBD2 may fit D (5 bases each). The CDR3 runs 13 residues. The CDR3 nucleotides read TGTGCCGGCAGTTCTGGGGGTGGAGATACGCAGTATTTT. This codes for CAGSSGGGDTQYF.